This T cell receptor (beta chain) stems from a study of regulatory T cells in long-lasting Graves disease. Findings and limits, study-wide: Persistent disease showed a preference for TRBV28, TRBJ1-2 and TRBJ2-5.

Time point of the sample: newly diagnosed GD, antithyroid drugs for less than 3 months. After RNA was extracted from PBMCs, the TCR library was made from it. Patients met American Thyroid Association criteria for Graves' disease. V lost 5 bases and J lost 5; bases outside the gene matches: 5. This CDR3 contains 15 residues. Germline V gives CDR1 SGHTA, CDR2 FQGTGA. Remarks on this clonotype: Antigen specificity is unknown.

Libraries of TCR beta came from iRepertoire HTBI primers plus Arm-PCR of CDR3 regions. TCRdb reprocessed the multiplex PCR reads via MiXCR and lists one record per CDR3 protein. Seen here are roughly 500,000 distinct CDR3 sequences, 12% observed once, and the top ten hold more than 8%. These data also formed part of another study, on T cells in Graves' hyperthyroidism and ophthalmopathy. That source adds: It was considered stable Graves' hyperthyroidism when ophthalmopathy did not progress within 18 months.

This sequence originates from a woman younger than 45 with Graves disease. The gene calls are TRBV7-3 and TRBJ2-3, with TRBD2 identical over 12 bases. Sequences were derived from peripheral blood mononuclear cells (PBMCs), sampled at new diagnosis, from a patient treated with antithyroid drugs. CDR3 protein: CASSPPGLAGDTQYF. As DNA, the CDR3 is TGTGCCAGCAGCCCTCCGGGACTAGCGGGAGATACGCAGTATTTT. The whole variable domain, remainder taken from reference TRBV7-3 and TRBJ2-3, is GAGVSQTPSNKVTEKGKYVELRCDPISGHTALYWYRQSLGQGPEFLIYFQGTGAADDSGLPNDRFFAVRPEGSVSTLKIQRTERGDSAVYLCASSPPGLAGDTQYFGPGTRLTVL.